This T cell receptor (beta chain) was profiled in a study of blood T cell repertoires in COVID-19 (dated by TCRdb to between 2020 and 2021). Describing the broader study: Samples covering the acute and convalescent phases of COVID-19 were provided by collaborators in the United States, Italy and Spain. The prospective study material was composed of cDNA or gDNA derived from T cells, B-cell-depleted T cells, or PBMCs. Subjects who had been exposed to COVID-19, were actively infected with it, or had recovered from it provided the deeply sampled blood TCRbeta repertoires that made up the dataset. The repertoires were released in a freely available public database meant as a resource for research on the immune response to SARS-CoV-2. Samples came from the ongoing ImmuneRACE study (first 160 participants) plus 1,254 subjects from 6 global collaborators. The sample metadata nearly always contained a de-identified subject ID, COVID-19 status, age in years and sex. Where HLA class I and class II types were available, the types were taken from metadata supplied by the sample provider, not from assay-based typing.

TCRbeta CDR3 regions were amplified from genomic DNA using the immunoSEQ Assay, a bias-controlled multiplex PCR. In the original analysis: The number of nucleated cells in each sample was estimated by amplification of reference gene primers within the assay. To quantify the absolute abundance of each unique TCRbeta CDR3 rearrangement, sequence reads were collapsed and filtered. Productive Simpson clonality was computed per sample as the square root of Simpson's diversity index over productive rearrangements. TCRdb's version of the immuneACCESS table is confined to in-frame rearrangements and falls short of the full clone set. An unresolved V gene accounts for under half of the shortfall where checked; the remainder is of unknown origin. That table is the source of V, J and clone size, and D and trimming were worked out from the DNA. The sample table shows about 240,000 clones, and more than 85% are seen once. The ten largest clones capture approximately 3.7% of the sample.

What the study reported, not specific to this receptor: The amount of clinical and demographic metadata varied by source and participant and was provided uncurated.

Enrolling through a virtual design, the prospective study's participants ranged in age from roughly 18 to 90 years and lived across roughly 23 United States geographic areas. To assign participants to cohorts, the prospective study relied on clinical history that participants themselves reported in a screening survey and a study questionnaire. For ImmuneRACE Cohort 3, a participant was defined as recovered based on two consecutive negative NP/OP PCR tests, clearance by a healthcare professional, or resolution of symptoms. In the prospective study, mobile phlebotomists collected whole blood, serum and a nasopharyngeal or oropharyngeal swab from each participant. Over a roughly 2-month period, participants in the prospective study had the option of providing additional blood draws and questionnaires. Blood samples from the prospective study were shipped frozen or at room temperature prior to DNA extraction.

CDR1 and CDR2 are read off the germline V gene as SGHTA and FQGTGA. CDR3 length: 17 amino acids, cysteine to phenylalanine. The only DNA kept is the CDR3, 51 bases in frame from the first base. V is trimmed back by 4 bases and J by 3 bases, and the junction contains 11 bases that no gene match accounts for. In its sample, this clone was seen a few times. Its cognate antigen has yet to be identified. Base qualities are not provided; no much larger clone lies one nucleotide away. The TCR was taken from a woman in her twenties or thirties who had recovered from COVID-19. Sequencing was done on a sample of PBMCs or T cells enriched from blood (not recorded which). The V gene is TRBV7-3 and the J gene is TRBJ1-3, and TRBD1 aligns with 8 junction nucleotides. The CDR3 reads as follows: CASSSGQGGRGGNTIYF. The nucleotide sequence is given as TGTGCCAGCAGCTCCGGACAGGGAGGGCGCGGTGGAAACACCATATATTTT.